The rows below give T cell receptor beta chains drawn from one sample of a study of graft-versus-host responses after intestinal transplantation. Generated by immunoSEQ multiplex PCR, the TCRdb table keeps only in-frame clones and is missing some. The data hold roughly 14,000 clones, with 74% observed a single time. The specimen was ileum tissue, collected 14 days after transplant. The receptor set was obtained from a human patient who received an intestinal transplant, so some T cells may come from the graft donor. The CDR3 runs from the conserved cysteine through the conserved F or W. The D gene is left open where the match is weak. The size field is filled for only some rows; it gives once, few, many or a size class.

V,size,J,D,DNA,CDR3
TRBV6-5,once,TRBJ2-7,TRBD2,TGTGCCAGCGCTGGCGCGGGAGTCGAGCAGTACTTC,CASAGAGVEQYF
TRBV27,few,TRBJ1-4,NA,TGTGCCAGCAGTTCCCTCGGTGCAACTAATGAAAAACTGTTTTTT,CASSSLGATNEKLFF
TRBV4-1,NA,TRBJ1-5,NA,TGCGCCAGCAGCCAAGAACGAGCAGGGGTTCAGCCCCAGCATTTT,CASSQERAGVQPQHF
TRBV5-1,NA,TRBJ2-3,TRBD2,TGCGCCAGCAGCTTGGGCCTAGCGGGAGCGGGACCAGATACGCAGTATTTT,CASSLGLAGAGPDTQYF
TRBV13,NA,TRBJ2-3,NA,TGTGCCAGCAGCTTAGGGGGGCCGGGGGTTCCCTATTTT,CASSLGGPGVPYF
TRBV9,NA,TRBJ2-3,TRBD1,TGTGCCAGCAGCCTAGAGGGGGCAGGGTGGACAGATACGCAGTATTTT,CASSLEGAGWTDTQYF
TRBV11-3,NA,TRBJ2-7,TRBD1,TGTGCCAGCAGTCCTAACGACAGGGGCTCCTACGAGCAGTACTTC,CASSPNDRGSYEQYF
TRBV4-1,few,TRBJ1-3,NA,TGCGCCAGCAGCCAAGAGTGGGGAAACACCATATATTTT,CASSQEWGNTIYF
TRBV10-1,NA,TRBJ1-2,NA,TGCGCCAGCAGTGAACAGTATAACTATGGCTACACCTTC,CASSEQYNYGYTF
TRBV23-1,NA,TRBJ1-1,TRBD1,TGCGCCAGCAGTACTGGGACAGATTTGAACACTGAAGCTTTCTTT,CASSTGTDLNTEAFF
TRBV7-9,NA,TRBJ2-7,TRBD1,TGTGCCAGCAGCTTAACCCACGGAGAAGGGGGCCCCCGGGATCTTGAGCAGTACTTC,CASSLTHGEGGPRDLEQYF
TRBV7-2,once,TRBJ2-3,NA,TGTGCCAGCAGCTTAGGGATCGGGGGACAAGATACGCAGTATTTT,CASSLGIGGQDTQYF
TRBV21-1,NA,TRBJ1-1,NA,TGTGCCAGCGTTTCGCTAGTTGAAGCTTTCTTT,CASVSLVEAFF
TRBV14,NA,TRBJ2-1,TRBD1,TGTGCCAGCAGCCTTCGGACAGGGAGCCCCTACAATGAGCAGTTCTTC,CASSLRTGSPYNEQFF
TRBV27,once,TRBJ1-1,TRBD1,TGTGCCAGCAGTTTTTCTGGACAGGGGATGAAGGCTTTCTTT,CASSFSGQGMKAFF
TRBV9,NA,TRBJ2-1,TRBD2,TGTGCCAGCAGCGTAGGAGGTAGCGGGGGGGCCACGAATGAGCAGTTCTTC,CASSVGGSGGATNEQFF
TRBV5-6,NA,TRBJ2-1,NA,TGTGCCAGCAGCTTGAGTCTCTATGCAGATGAGCAGTTCTTC,CASSLSLYADEQFF
TRBV9,few,TRBJ2-5,TRBD2,TGTGCCAGCAGCGTACTAGCGGGAGGGGAGACCCAGTACTTC,CASSVLAGGETQYF
TRBV6-5,NA,TRBJ2-3,TRBD2,TGTGCCAGCAGCACTCTAGCGGGAGGAGGAGATACGCAGTATTTT,CASSTLAGGGDTQYF
TRBV7-6,NA,TRBJ2-1,NA,TGTGCCAGCAGCTTAGCCGGCAGCTACTACAATGAGCAGTTCTTC,CASSLAGSYYNEQFF
TRBV19,NA,TRBJ1-2,NA,TGTGCCAGTAGTTTTATTGCGGGCACGGGCTATGGCTACACCTTC,CASSFIAGTGYGYTF
TRBV4-1,NA,TRBJ2-7,TRBD2,TGCGCCAGCAGATATATAGCGGGAGGGCCCCACGAGCAGTACTTC,CASRYIAGGPHEQYF
TRBV2,NA,TRBJ2-7,TRBD2,TGTGCCAGCAGCGCTACCTGGGGAGGGATCTACGAGCAGTACTTC,CASSATWGGIYEQYF
TRBV9,NA,TRBJ1-1,NA,TGTGCCAGCAGCTGGACACCTATGAACACTGAAGCTTTCTTT,CASSWTPMNTEAFF
TRBV28,once,TRBJ1-1,NA,TGTGCCAGCAGTTTAGGAGAGAGGACAACTGAAGCTTTCTTT,CASSLGERTTEAFF
TRBV4-1,NA,TRBJ2-7,NA,TGCGCCAGCAGCCACACCCCTGCGGTCAGCTACGAGCAGTACTTC,CASSHTPAVSYEQYF
TRBV5-1,medium-sized,TRBJ1-1,TRBD1,TGCGCCAGCAGCTTGCATCTAGGACAGGGTTCTGAAGCTTTCTTT,CASSLHLGQGSEAFF
TRBV19,few,TRBJ2-1,NA,TGTGCCAGTAGTATAGGCTGGGGGTGGGACAATGAGCAGTTCTTC,CASSIGWGWDNEQFF
TRBV6-1,NA,TRBJ1-3,TRBD1,TGTGCCAGCAGAGAGGACAGGGGGTCTGGAAACACCATATATTTT,CASREDRGSGNTIYF
TRBV2,NA,TRBJ2-3,NA,TGTGCCAGCAGTACAGGGTTCACAGATACGCAGTATTTT,CASSTGFTDTQYF
TRBV30,few,TRBJ1-1,NA,TGTGCCTGGAGCCCCGGGACGTCCGAAGCTTTCTTT,CAWSPGTSEAFF
TRBV6-5,NA,TRBJ2-3,NA,TGTGCCAGCAGAAGCGGACTATCCGGCACAGATACGCAGTATTTT,CASRSGLSGTDTQYF
TRBV18,NA,TRBJ1-4,NA,TGTGCCAGCTCACCATACGGGGCAGCTAATGAAAAACTGTTTTTT,CASSPYGAANEKLFF
TRBV27,NA,TRBJ2-7,NA,TGTGCCAGCAGTTTATCCGGGAACCGCTACGAGCAGTACTTC,CASSLSGNRYEQYF
TRBV30,NA,TRBJ2-7,TRBD2,TGTGCCTGGAGTGTACGCCTTAGCGGGAGGGCCTACGAGCAGTACTTC,CAWSVRLSGRAYEQYF
TRBV5-1,NA,TRBJ2-1,NA,TGCGCCAGCAGCTTGTTGGCGGTAGGAGAGTACAATGAGCAGTTCTTC,CASSLLAVGEYNEQFF
TRBV9,NA,TRBJ1-5,TRBD1,TGTGCCAGCTCCGCCGGGACAGGGCATCAGCCCCAGCATTTT,CASSAGTGHQPQHF
TRBV6-5,NA,TRBJ1-2,TRBD1,TGTGCCAGCAGCCCCACAGGGGGCGGGGGCTACACCTTC,CASSPTGGGGYTF
TRBV18,NA,TRBJ2-3,TRBD1,TGTGCCAGCTCACCTCTACCCCCGGGACAGGGTACAGATACGCAGTATTTT,CASSPLPPGQGTDTQYF
TRBV27,NA,TRBJ2-2,NA,TGTGCCAGCAGTTATACCTCGGGGGCCGGGGAGCTGTTTTTT,CASSYTSGAGELFF
TRBV6-1,NA,TRBJ2-3,NA,TGTGCCAGCAGTGAATTCAGGGGTGGGACGAGCACAGATACGCAGTATTTT,CASSEFRGGTSTDTQYF
TRBV19,NA,TRBJ1-1,NA,TGTGCCAGTAGTAGGTGGACTGAAGCTTTCTTT,CASSRWTEAFF
TRBV28,NA,TRBJ2-7,NA,TGTGCCAGCGACCAGGGATATCGGCACGAGCAGTACTTC,CASDQGYRHEQYF
TRBV25-1,few,TRBJ1-2,NA,TGTGCCAGCAGTGAAAGGGGATTTAACTATGGCTACACCTTC,CASSERGFNYGYTF
TRBV2,NA,TRBJ2-1,TRBD2,TGTGCCAGCAGGGAACTAGCGGGAGGTATCAATGAGCAGTTCTTC,CASRELAGGINEQFF
TRBV2,NA,TRBJ1-1,NA,TGTGCCAGCAGTGAAGCCGGACTCGCGGACACTGAAGCTTTCTTT,CASSEAGLADTEAFF
TRBV7-6,NA,TRBJ1-2,NA,TGTGCCAGCAGCTTTGCGGGCGTTAAGGAGAATGGCTACACCTTC,CASSFAGVKENGYTF
TRBV23-1,few,TRBJ1-2,TRBD1,TGCGCCAGCAGGACAGGGGATGGCTACACCTTC,CASRTGDGYTF
TRBV23-1,NA,TRBJ2-3,NA,TGCGCCAGCAGTCAAAGGACACCCGCCCGTATTACCCTTAGCACAGATACGCAGTATTTT,CASSQRTPARITLSTDTQYF
TRBV6-5,NA,TRBJ2-1,NA,TGTGCCAGCAGTCAGACAACAGGGCACGGTGAGCAGTTCTTC,CASSQTTGHGEQFF
TRBV23-1,NA,TRBJ1-2,NA,TGCGCCAGCAGACGGGTCCCCTACACCTTC,CASRRVPYTF
TRBV30,NA,TRBJ2-7,TRBD2,TGTGCCTGGAGTGTAAGCCTAGCGGGCTCCTACGAGCAGTACTTC,CAWSVSLAGSYEQYF
TRBV18,NA,TRBJ1-1,NA,TGTGCCAGCTCACCACAAGACAGTAACACTGAAGCTTTCTTT,CASSPQDSNTEAFF